The 2 T cell receptor beta chains in this list originate from one sample, sequenced in a study of T cell repertoires in aging, cancer and after chemotherapy. TRB rearrangements spanning V, D and J were amplified using mixed TRB-A/B primers. TCRdb used MiXCR to reprocess the multiplex PCR reads, holding one entry per CDR3 protein. Here the sample spans about 13,000 distinct CDR3 sequences, 20% to 30% being singletons. The template was genomic DNA from peripheral blood, not RNA. The sample comprised blood. The receptors shown here come from a human donor in good health.

The chain is built from TRBV5-1 and TRBJ2-7; possible D gene TRBD2, 5 bases. The CDR3 sequence is 12 residues long. Trimming took off 4 bases at V and 3 bases at J, with 8 bases between the two ends. Germline lookup yields CDR1 SGHRS and CDR2 YFSETQ. The CDR3 is CASSGEIYEQYF. CDR3 coding DNA: TGCGCCAGCAGCGGGGAGATCTACGAGCAGTACTTC.

The chain combines TRBV19 with TRBJ1-2; 8 nucleotides line up with TRBD1. The CDR3 loop spans 14 amino acids. Germline trimming cut 4 bases from V and 4 bases from J; bases unmatched to any gene: 5. CDR1 is LNHDA, CDR2 SQIVND, per germline (reference sequence). CDR3 bases: TGTGCCAGTAGTAGGACAGGGAGTACCTATGGCTACACCTTC. This translates into CASSRTGSTYGYTF.